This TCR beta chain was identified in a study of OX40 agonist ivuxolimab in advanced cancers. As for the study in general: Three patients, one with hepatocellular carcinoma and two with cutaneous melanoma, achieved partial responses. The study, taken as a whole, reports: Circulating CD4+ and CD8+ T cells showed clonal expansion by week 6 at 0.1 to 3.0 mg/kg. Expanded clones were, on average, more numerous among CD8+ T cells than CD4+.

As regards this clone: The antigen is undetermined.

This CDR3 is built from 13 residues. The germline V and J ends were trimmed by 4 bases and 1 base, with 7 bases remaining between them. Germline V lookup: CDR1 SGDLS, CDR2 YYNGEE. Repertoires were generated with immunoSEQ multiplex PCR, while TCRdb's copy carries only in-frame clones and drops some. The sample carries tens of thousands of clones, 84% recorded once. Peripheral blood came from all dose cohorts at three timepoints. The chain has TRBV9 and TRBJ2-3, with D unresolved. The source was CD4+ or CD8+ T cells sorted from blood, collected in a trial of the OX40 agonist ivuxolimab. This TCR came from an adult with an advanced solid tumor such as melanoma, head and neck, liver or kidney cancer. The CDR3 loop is CASSRQGTDTQYF. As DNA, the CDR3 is TGTGCCAGCAGCCGCCAAGGCACAGATACGCAGTATTTT.